Each of the 20 T cell receptor beta chains below was sequenced from the same sample in a study of siplizumab effects on memory and regulatory T cells. Sequenced by immunoSEQ multiplex PCR; TCRdb stores in-frame clones only, minus some. The sample shows around 100,000 clones, 91% of them seen only once. The sequenced sample consisted of CD4+ T cells sorted from blood. All receptors derive from a human donor in good health.

The chain carries TRBV28 and TRBJ2-3, with 7 positions matching TRBD1. This CDR3 contains 14 residues. Germline CDR1 reads MDHEN; CDR2 reads SYDVKM. The V gene end was trimmed by 5 bases and the J gene end by 4 bases; junction bases not matched to a gene: 6. CDR3 nucleotides: TGTGCCAGCAGTCCCGACAGGGTTTCAGATACGCAGTATTTT. Translating gives CASSPDRVSDTQYF.

This chain joins TRBV18 and TRBJ1-2, with a possible D match to TRBD1 (5 bases). The V end was cut by 8 bases, the J end by 4 bases, with 20 bases between. Germline CDR1 reads KGHSH; CDR2 reads LQKENI. CDR3 length equals 15 residues. The CDR3 nucleotides are TGTGCCAGCGGGGGTGACATCCTTGGAACCTATGGCTACACCTTC. The encoded protein is CASGGDILGTYGYTF. Based on the CDR3 plus reference TRBV18 and TRBJ1-2, the full variable domain is NAGVMQNPRHLVRRRGQEARLRCSPMKGHSHVYWYRQLPEEGLKFMVYLQKENIIDESGMPKERFSAEFPKEGPSILRIQQVVRGDSAAYFCASGGDILGTYGYTFGSGTRLTVV.

The chain is built from TRBV4-2 and TRBJ1-2; TRBD1 is a possible D gene (6 bases). CDR1 and CDR2 (germline): LGHNA, YNFKEQ. The CDR3 sequence is 15 residues long. Between the trimmed V and J ends, which lost 0 bases and 3 bases, there was a span of 11 bases. For the CDR3, the DNA is TGTGCCAGCAGCCAAGATTGGGGGCTGGACTATGGCTACACCTTC. This gives the protein CASSQDWGLDYGYTF.

V and J are TRBV19 and TRBJ2-2; TRBD2 matches at 8 bases. Germline CDR1 LNHDA, CDR2 SQIVND (reference sequence). The trim removed 4 bases at V and 5 bases at J, leaving 15 bases unmatched. The CDR3 extends over 18 amino acids. Written as DNA, the CDR3 is TGTGCCAGTAGTACCCGAATTTGGCGGGAGGTTGATACCGGGGAGCTGTTTTTT. This codes for CASSTRIWREVDTGELFF.

This chain connects TRBV5-8 to TRBJ1-5, with 9 bases fitting TRBD1. This CDR3 contains 17 residues. The germline V gene has CDR1 SGHTS and CDR2 YDEGEE. Trimming cost V 0 bases and J 5 bases; bases outside gene matches: 9. The CDR3 sequence: CASSLVYTGGYDQPQHF. The CDR3 DNA reads as TGTGCCAGCAGCTTGGTGTACACAGGGGGCTATGATCAGCCCCAGCATTTT.

The genes are TRBV25-1 and TRBJ1-4; D remains ambiguous. Trimming removed 5 bases at V and 5 bases at J, with 15 bases between. Per germline, CDR1 MGHDK and CDR2 SYGVNS. The CDR3 is made up of 15 amino acids. The CDR3 region is CASSYRTGRNEKLFF. CDR3 DNA sequence: TGTGCCAGCAGTTATAGGACGGGTCGAAATGAAAAACTGTTTTTT. Full variable domain (rest looked up from reference TRBV25-1 and TRBJ1-4): EADIYQTPRYLVIGTGKKITLECSQTMGHDKMYWYQQDPGMELHLIHYSYGVNSTEKGDLSSESTVSRIRTEHFPLTLESARPSHTSQYLCASSYRTGRNEKLFFGSGTQLSVL.

The V call is TRBV2, the J call TRBJ2-7, with TRBD2 matching 9 bases. Per the germline V gene, CDR1 is SNHLY and CDR2 is FYNNEI. J lost 2 bases, V lost 7 bases, and 3 bases had no gene match. This CDR3 has 13 residues. Written as DNA, the CDR3 is TGTGCCAGCAAGGGCGGGGGGGCCTACGAGCAGTACTTC. Its protein product is CASKGGGAYEQYF.

The rearrangement uses TRBV5-1 and TRBJ1-4; the D is unclear. V was pared by 4 bases and J by 8 bases, with 9 bases between. CDR3 length equals 12 residues. The germline V gene has CDR1 SGHRS and CDR2 YFSETQ. The CDR3 protein is CASSRETEKLFF. DNA of the CDR3: TGCGCCAGCAGCCGAGAGACCGAAAAACTGTTTTTT.

The gene calls are TRBV28 and TRBJ1-2; D remains unclear. This CDR3 has 11 amino acids. The germline gives CDR1 MDHEN, CDR2 SYDVKM. V lost 8 bases and J 5 bases, leaving 9 bases between the germline ends. The chain's CDR3 is CASFGEYGYTF. Here the CDR3 DNA reads TGTGCCAGCTTCGGAGAGTATGGCTACACCTTC.

The chain uses TRBV15 and TRBJ2-7; D unclear. This CDR3 has 16 amino acids. The V gene lost 1 base and the J gene lost 2 bases, with 15 bases spanning the gap. CDR1 is LNHNV and CDR2 is YYDKDF in the germline V gene (reference sequence). The CDR3 loop reads CATSRGASVSTYEQYF. For the CDR3, the DNA is TGTGCCACCAGCAGAGGTGCTTCAGTCAGCACCTACGAGCAGTACTTC. Combining the CDR3 with reference TRBV15 and TRBJ2-7 gives the whole variable domain DAMVIQNPRYQVTQFGKPVTLSCSQTLNHNVMYWYQQKSSQAPKLLFHYYDKDFNNEADTPDNFQSRRPNTSFCFLDIRSPGLGDTAMYLCATSRGASVSTYEQYFGPGTRLTVT.

The J gene is TRBJ1-6, the V gene TRBV7-2, with a weak D call TRBD1 (5 bases). Per germline, CDR1 SGHTA and CDR2 FQGNSA. Trimming pared 4 bases from V and 8 bases from J, leaving 21 bases between. The CDR3 has 17 residues. CDR3 region: CASSSLTNWGLDSPLHF. The DNA of the CDR3 is TGTGCCAGCAGCTCACTCACGAACTGGGGCCTGGATTCACCCCTCCACTTT.

The gene calls are TRBV5-6 and TRBJ2-3; 10 nucleotides agree with TRBD2. This CDR3 has 15 amino acids. Trimming cost V 3 bases and J 3 bases; bases outside gene matches: 4. Germline CDR1 is SGHDT and CDR2 is YYEEEE. CDR3 region: CASSSPGLATDTQYF. In DNA, the CDR3 is TGTGCCAGCAGCTCGCCGGGACTAGCGACAGATACGCAGTATTTT.

V usage is TRBV7-2 and J usage is TRBJ2-7; 10 bases align to TRBD2. This CDR3 is built from 15 residues. Germline CDR1 is SGHTA and CDR2 is FQGNSA. V shed 4 bases, J shed 2 bases, and the junction held 5 bases outside the gene matches. CDR3 nucleotides: TGTGCCAGCAGCTCTTCGCTAGCGGGAGCCTACGAGCAGTACTTC. Its protein product is CASSSSLAGAYEQYF.

The count of this clone is one. The V gene is TRBV10-3, the J gene TRBJ2-7; D remains ambiguous. The V end lost 1 base, the J end lost 7 bases, and 11 bases lay between the germline ends. There are 13 residues in the CDR3. Germline values: CDR1 ENHRY, CDR2 SYGVKD. DNA of the CDR3: TGTGCCATCAGTGAGTTCGAAATAGGGGAGCAGTACTTC. Its protein product is CAISEFEIGEQYF.

The chain carries TRBV6-5 and TRBJ1-3; 7 positions match TRBD1. The V segment lost 5 bases and the J segment 6 bases; nucleotides outside the gene matches: 7. The CDR3 is 14 residues long. Per the germline V gene, CDR1 is MNHEY and CDR2 is SVGAGI. The CDR3: CASSPGTALNTIYF. The CDR3 DNA sequence: TGTGCCAGCAGTCCCGGGACAGCCCTAAACACCATATATTTT.

This chain connects TRBV18 to TRBJ1-2; D uncertain. Trimming took off 3 bases at V and 2 bases at J, with 10 bases between the two ends. Germline V gives CDR1 KGHSH, CDR2 LQKENI. The CDR3 runs 14 residues. The CDR3 region has the DNA TGTGCCAGCTCACCCACCCCGGCCAACTATGGCTACACCTTC. Translated: CASSPTPANYGYTF.

This chain uses TRBV6-5 with TRBJ2-7; the match to TRBD1 covers 10 bases. CDR3 length: 15 amino acids. The ends lost 6 bases at V and 7 bases at J; junction bases unmatched: 12. Germline V gene data show CDR1 as MNHEY and CDR2 as SVGAGI. The CDR3 here is CASRLVGTGVIEQYF. The CDR3 region has the DNA TGTGCCAGCAGATTAGTCGGGACAGGGGTTATAGAGCAGTACTTC.

The chain uses TRBV27 and TRBJ2-7; tentative D call: TRBD2 (5 bases). The germline gives CDR1 MNHEY, CDR2 SMNVEV (reference sequence). Trimming removed 3 bases from V and 1 base from J, with 7 bases in between. CDR3 size: 13 residues. CDR3 region: CASSFGISYEQYF. CDR3 bases: TGTGCCAGCAGTTTCGGGATTTCCTACGAGCAGTACTTC.

V gene TRBV5-1 combines with J gene TRBJ2-5; weak D call: TRBD1 (6 bases). Germline values: CDR1 SGHRS, CDR2 YFSETQ. The ends were cut back, 7 bases at V and 1 base at J, with 8 bases in the middle. The CDR3 covers 12 residues. CDR3 amino acids: CASRTAQETQYF. The CDR3 DNA sequence: TGCGCCAGCCGGACAGCCCAAGAGACCCAGTACTTC.

The rearrangement uses TRBV19 and TRBJ2-7; 8 positions match TRBD2. Trimming at V came to 10 bases and at J to 3 bases, leaving 5 bases not matched to a gene. Germline-derived CDR1 and CDR2 are LNHDA and SQIVND (reference sequence). The CDR3 consists of 12 residues. CDR3 in DNA: TGTGCCACGGGAGGGGGATACTACGAGCAGTACTTC. This gives the protein CATGGGYYEQYF.